The present T cell receptor beta chain was sequenced within a study of blood T cell repertoires in COVID-19. The germline V and J ends were trimmed by 3 bases and 4 bases, with 12 bases remaining between them. CDR3 length: 14 residues. In germline, CDR1 is LNHDA, CDR2 SQIVND (reference sequence). Original methodology: Reference gene primers were amplified, and this amplification served to estimate nucleated cell counts. Repertoires were generated with immunoSEQ multiplex PCR, while TCRdb's copy carries only in-frame clones and drops some. V and J calls and clone size are those listed in that table; D and trimming were worked out from the DNA. The data show about 270,000 clones, less than 95% seen once.

Sequencing was carried out using PBMCs or T cells enriched from blood (not recorded which). This chain uses TRBV19 with TRBJ1-2; D unclear. The receptor's source is a man in his forties who had been exposed to COVID-19. The CDR3 loop is CASSISFVFYGYTF. For the CDR3, the DNA is TGTGCCAGTAGTATTTCGTTTGTATTCTATGGCTACACCTTC.